The subject of this entry is one T cell receptor (beta chain). Its target is not known. These data originate in a study of CD8+ T cells in alopecia areata. Study-level information: For the treated group, dosing was oral tofacitinib at 5 to 10 mg twice daily. Overall study findings and caveats: It was lesional scalp, especially alopecia totalis/universalis, that showed higher clonality than normal scalp.

Samples from alopecia areata patients were lesional scalp punch biopsies and peripheral blood. Extracted RNA was reverse transcribed into cDNA, the sequencing template. Method: immunoSEQ multiplex PCR; TCRdb's copy keeps in-frame clones and lacks some. This repertoire shows approximately 12,000 clones, 60% found once; its top ten account for roughly 21%. Germline V gene sequence: CDR1 LNHDA, CDR2 SQIVND (reference sequence). The CDR3 runs to 14 residues. V was cut by 7 bases and J by 0 bases, with 12 bases left in between. The sample was skin. The TCR was taken from a human donor with alopecia areata. The chain combines TRBV19 with TRBJ1-1; no definite D call. The CDR3: CASKLQLMNTEAFF. The CDR3 DNA reads as TGTGCCAGTAAGCTACAGCTGATGAACACTGAAGCTTTCTTT.